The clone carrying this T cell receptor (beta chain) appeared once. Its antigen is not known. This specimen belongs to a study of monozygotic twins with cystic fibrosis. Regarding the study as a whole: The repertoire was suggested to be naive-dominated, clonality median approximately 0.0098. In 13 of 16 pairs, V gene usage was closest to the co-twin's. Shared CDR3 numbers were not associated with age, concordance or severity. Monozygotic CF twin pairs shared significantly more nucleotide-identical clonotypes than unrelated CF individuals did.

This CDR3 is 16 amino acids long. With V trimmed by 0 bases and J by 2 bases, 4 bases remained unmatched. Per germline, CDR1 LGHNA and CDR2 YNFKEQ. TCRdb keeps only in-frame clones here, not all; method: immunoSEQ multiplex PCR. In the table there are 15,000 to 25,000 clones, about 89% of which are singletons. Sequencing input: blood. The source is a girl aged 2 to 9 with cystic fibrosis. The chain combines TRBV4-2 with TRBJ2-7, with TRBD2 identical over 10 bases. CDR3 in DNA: TGTGCCAGCAGCCAAGAGGGAGCGGGAGGGGCCTACGAGCAGTACTTC. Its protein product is CASSQEGAGGAYEQYF.